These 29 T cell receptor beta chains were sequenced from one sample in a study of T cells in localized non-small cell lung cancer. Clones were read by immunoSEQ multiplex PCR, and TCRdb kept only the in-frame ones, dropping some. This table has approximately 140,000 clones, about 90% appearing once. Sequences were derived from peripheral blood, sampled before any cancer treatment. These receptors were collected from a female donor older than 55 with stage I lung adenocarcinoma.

Here the CDR3 reads CASRFLAGIGNEQFF. CDR3 nucleotide sequence: TGTGCCAGCCGATTTCTAGCGGGAATAGGGAATGAGCAGTTCTTC. V gene TRBV2 combines with J gene TRBJ2-1; the match to TRBD2 covers 9 bases. J lost 7 bases, V lost 8 bases, and 12 bases had no gene match. This CDR3 spans 15 amino acids. Germline lookup yields CDR1 SNHLY and CDR2 FYNNEI.

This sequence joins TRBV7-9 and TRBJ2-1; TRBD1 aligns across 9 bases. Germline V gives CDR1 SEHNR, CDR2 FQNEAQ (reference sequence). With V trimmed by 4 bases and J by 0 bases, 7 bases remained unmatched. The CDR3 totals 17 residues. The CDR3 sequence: CASSSTGGASSYNEQFF. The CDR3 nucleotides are TGTGCCAGCAGCTCGACAGGGGGGGCCAGCTCCTACAATGAGCAGTTCTTC. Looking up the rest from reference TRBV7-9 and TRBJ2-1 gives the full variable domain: DTGVSQNPRHKITKRGQNVTFRCDPISEHNRLYWYRQTLGQGPEFLTYFQNEAQLEKSRLLSDRFSAERPKGSFSTLEIQRTEQGDSAMYLCASSSTGGASSYNEQFFGPGTRLTVL.

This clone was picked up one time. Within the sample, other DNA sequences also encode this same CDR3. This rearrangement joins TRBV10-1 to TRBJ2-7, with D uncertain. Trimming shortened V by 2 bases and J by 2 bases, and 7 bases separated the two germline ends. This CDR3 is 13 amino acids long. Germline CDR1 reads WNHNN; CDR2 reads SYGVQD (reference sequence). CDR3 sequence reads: CASSERVTYEQYF. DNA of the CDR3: TGCGCCAGCAGTGAGCGGGTGACCTACGAGCAGTACTTC.

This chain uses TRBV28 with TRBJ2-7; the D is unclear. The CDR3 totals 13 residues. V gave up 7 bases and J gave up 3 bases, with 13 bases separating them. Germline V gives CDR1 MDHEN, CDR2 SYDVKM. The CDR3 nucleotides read TGTGCCAGCACTCTCCCCCCTTTCTACGAGCAGTACTTC. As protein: CASTLPPFYEQYF.

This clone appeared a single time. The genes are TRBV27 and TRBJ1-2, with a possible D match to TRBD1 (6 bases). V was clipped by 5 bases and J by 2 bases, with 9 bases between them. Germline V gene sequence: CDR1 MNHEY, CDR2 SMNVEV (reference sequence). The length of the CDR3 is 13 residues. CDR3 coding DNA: TGTGCCAGCAGTAATGACAGGAACTATGGCTACACCTTC. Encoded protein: CASSNDRNYGYTF.

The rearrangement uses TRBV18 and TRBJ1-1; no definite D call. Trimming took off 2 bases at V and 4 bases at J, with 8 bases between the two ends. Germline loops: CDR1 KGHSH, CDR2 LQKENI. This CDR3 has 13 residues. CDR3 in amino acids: CASSPGPPTEAFF. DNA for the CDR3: TGTGCCAGCTCACCAGGGCCGCCCACTGAAGCTTTCTTT.

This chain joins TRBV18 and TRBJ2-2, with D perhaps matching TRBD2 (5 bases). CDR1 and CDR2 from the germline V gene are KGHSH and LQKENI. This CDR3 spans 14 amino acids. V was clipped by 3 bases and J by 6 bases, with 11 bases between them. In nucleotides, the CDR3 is TGTGCCAGCTCACCGGGAGTACTATCCGGGGAGCTGTTTTTT. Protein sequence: CASSPGVLSGELFF.

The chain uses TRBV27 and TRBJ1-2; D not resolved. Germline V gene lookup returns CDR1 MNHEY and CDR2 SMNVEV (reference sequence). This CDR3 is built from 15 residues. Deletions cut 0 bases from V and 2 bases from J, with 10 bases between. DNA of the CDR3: TGTGCCAGCAGTTTATCACGGATCTCAAACTATGGCTACACCTTC. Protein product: CASSLSRISNYGYTF.

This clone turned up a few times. CDR3 sequence (DNA): TGTGCCAGCAGCCTAAGTATTCTTGGGACTAGCGGTGGTAGCACGACAGATACGCAGTATTTT. It translates to CASSLSILGTSGGSTTDTQYF. This chain joins TRBV9 and TRBJ2-3; 11 bases are shared with TRBD2. Germline-derived CDR1 and CDR2 are SGDLS and YYNGEE. The junction had 22 bases not matched to a gene; V was cut back by 4 bases and J by 3 bases. The CDR3 sequence is 21 residues long.

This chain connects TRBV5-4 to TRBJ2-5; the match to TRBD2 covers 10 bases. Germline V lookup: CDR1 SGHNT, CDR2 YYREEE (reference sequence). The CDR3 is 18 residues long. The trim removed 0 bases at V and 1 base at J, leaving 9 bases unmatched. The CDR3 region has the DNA TGTGCCAGCAGCTTGGTATTGCTAGCGGGAGCAGGCCAAGAGACCCAGTACTTC. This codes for CASSLVLLAGAGQETQYF.

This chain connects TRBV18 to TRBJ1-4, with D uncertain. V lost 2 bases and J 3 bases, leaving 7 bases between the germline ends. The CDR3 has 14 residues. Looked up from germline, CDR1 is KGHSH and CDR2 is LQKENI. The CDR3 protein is CASSPMYSNEKLFF. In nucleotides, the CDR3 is TGTGCCAGCTCACCAATGTATTCTAATGAAAAACTGTTTTTT.

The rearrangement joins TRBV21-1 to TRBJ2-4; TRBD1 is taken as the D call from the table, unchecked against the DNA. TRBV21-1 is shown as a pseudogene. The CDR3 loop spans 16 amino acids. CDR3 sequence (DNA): TGTGCCAGCAGCAAATTAAGCAGGGGCTCTAAAAACATTCAGTACTTC. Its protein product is CASSKLSRGSKNIQYF.

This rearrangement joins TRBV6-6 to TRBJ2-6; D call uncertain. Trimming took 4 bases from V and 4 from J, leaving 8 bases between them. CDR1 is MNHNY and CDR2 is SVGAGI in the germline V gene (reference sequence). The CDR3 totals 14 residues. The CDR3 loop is CASSWIAGANVLTF. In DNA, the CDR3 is TGTGCCAGCAGTTGGATCGCCGGGGCCAACGTCCTGACTTTC.

CDR3 DNA: TGCAGCGTTGTAGGAAGTCAGGGTCGACAAGAGACCCAGTACTTC. It encodes CSVVGSQGRQETQYF. The rearrangement uses TRBV29-1 and TRBJ2-5; tentatively, D is TRBD1 (5 bases). Trimming pared 4 bases from V and 2 bases from J, leaving 17 bases between. This CDR3 comprises 15 residues. The germline gives CDR1 SQVTM, CDR2 ANQGSEA.

The CDR3 nucleotides are TGTGCCAGCAGCTACGGGGTCCCCGGGGCCAGCTCATACGAGCAGTACTTC. Its protein product is CASSYGVPGASSYEQYF. The J gene is TRBJ2-7, the V gene TRBV7-9; D may be TRBD1 or TRBD2 (5 bases each). The germline V gene encodes CDR1 SEHNR and CDR2 FQNEAQ (reference sequence). This CDR3 region has 17 residues. The V end lost 4 bases, the J end lost 4 bases, and 23 bases lay between the germline ends.

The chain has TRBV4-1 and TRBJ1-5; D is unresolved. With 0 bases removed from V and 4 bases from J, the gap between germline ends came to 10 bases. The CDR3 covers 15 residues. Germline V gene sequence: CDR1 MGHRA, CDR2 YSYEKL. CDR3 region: CASSQEARKNQPQHF. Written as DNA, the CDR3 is TGCGCCAGCAGCCAAGAGGCCCGGAAGAATCAGCCCCAGCATTTT.

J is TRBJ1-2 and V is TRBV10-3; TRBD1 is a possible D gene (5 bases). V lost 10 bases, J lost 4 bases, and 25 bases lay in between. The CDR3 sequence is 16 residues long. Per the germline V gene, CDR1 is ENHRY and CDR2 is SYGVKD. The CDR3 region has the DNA TGTGCCAGCTCCGATCTGACCGGGACCCGGGGCTATGGCTACACCTTC. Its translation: CASSDLTGTRGYGYTF.

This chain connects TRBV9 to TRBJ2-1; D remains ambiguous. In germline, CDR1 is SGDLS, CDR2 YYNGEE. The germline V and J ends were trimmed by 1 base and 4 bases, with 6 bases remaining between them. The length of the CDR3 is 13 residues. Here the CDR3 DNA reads TGTGCCAGCAGCGTACCTGGATACAATGAGCAGTTCTTC. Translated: CASSVPGYNEQFF.

CDR3 loop: CASTSYESFKPSYGYTF. The CDR3 DNA reads as TGTGCCAGCACCTCGTATGAGTCGTTCAAACCGAGCTATGGCTACACCTTC. The chain employs TRBV11-3 and TRBJ1-2, with D unresolved. This CDR3 comprises 17 residues. The ends were cut back, 7 bases at V and 4 bases at J, with 25 bases in the middle. Looked up from germline, CDR1 is SGHNT and CDR2 is YENEEA.

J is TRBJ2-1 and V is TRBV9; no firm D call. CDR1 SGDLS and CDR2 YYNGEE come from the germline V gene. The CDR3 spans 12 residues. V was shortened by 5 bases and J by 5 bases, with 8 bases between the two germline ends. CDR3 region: CASSEQDNEQFF. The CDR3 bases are TGTGCCAGCAGTGAGCAGGACAATGAGCAGTTCTTC.

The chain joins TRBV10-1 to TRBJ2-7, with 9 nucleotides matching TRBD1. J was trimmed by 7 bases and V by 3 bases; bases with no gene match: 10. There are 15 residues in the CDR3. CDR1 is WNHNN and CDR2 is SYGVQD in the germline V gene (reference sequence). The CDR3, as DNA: TGCGCCAGCAGTGACCGCGGACAGGGGCTGTGGGAGCAGTACTTC. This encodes CASSDRGQGLWEQYF.

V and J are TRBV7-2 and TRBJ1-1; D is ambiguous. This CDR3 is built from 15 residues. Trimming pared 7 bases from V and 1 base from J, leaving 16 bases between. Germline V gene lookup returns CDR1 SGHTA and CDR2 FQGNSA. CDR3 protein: CASTKLRRQNTEAFF. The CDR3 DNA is TGTGCCAGCACCAAATTGCGAAGACAGAACACTGAAGCTTTCTTT.

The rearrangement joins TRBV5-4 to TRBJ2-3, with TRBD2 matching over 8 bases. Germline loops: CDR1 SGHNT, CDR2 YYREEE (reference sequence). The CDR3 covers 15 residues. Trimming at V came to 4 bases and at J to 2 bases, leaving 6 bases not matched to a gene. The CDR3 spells CASSQGLAFTDTQYF. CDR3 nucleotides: TGTGCCAGCAGCCAAGGACTAGCTTTCACAGATACGCAGTATTTT. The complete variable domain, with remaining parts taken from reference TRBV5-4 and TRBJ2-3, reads ETGVTQSPTHLIKTRGQQVTLRCSSQSGHNTVSWYQQALGQGPQFIFQYYREEENGRGNFPPRFSGLQFPNYSSELNVNALELDDSALYLCASSQGLAFTDTQYFGPGTRLTVL.

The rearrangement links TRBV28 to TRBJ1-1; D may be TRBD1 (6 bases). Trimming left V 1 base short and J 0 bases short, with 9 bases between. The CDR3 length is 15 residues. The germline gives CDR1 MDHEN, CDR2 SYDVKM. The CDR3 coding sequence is TGTGCCAGCAGTTTATCCCGGACAGTGAACACTGAAGCTTTCTTT. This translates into CASSLSRTVNTEAFF. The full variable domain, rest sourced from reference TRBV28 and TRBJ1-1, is DVKVTQSSRYLVKRTGEKVFLECVQDMDHENMFWYRQDPGLGLRLIYFSYDVKMKEKGDIPEGYSVSREKKERFSLILESASTNQTSMYLCASSLSRTVNTEAFFGQGTRLTVV.

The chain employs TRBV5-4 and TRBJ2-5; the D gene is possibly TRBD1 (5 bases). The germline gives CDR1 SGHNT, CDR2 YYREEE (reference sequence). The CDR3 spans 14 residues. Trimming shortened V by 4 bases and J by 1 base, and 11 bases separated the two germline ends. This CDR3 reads CASSLDSLQETQYF. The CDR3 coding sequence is TGTGCCAGCAGCCTTGACAGTCTCCAAGAGACCCAGTACTTC. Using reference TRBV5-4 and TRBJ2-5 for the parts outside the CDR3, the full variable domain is ETGVTQSPTHLIKTRGQQVTLRCSSQSGHNTVSWYQQALGQGPQFIFQYYREEENGRGNFPPRFSGLQFPNYSSELNVNALELDDSALYLCASSLDSLQETQYFGPGTRLLVL.

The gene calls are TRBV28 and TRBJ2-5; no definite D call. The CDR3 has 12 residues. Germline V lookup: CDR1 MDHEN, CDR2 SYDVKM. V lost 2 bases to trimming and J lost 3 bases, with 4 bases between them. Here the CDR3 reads CASSLQKETQYF. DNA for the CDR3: TGTGCCAGCAGTTTACAGAAAGAGACCCAGTACTTC.

The DNA of the CDR3 is TGCGCCAGCAGTCAAGGCAGGGGCCACGAGCAGTACTTC. This encodes CASSQGRGHEQYF. This chain connects TRBV23-1 to TRBJ2-7, with a possible D match to TRBD1 (6 bases). TRBV23-1 counts as an open reading frame of uncertain function. The CDR3 length is 13 residues. Trimming removed 2 bases from V and 5 bases from J, with 10 bases in between.

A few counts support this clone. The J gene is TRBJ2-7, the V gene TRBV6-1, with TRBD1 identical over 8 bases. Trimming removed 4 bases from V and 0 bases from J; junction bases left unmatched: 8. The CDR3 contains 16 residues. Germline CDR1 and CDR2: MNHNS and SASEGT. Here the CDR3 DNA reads TGTGCCAGCAGTGGAACGGGAACAGGGGGCTCCTACGAGCAGTACTTC. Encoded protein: CASSGTGTGGSYEQYF.

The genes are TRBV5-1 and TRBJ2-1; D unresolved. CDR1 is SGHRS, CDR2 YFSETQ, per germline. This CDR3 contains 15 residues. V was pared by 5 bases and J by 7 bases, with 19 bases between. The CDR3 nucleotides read TGCGCCAGCAGAAGTGTGCGAGCAGGCAGGAATGAGCAGTTCTTC. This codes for CASRSVRAGRNEQFF.